These T cell receptor beta chains were read from a single sample in a study of shared clonotypes between healthy human individuals. Assay used: immunoSEQ multiplex PCR; TCRdb lists only in-frame clones, some missing. The sample records some 1,100,000 clones, around 82% being singletons. The specimen was memory CD4+ T cells from PBMCs. Source of these receptors: a man aged 18 to 29 in good health. Some clones in this sample may be carry-over from other donors' samples. Both conserved end residues are part of each CDR3. D genes are given only for firm matches. Clone size is shown for a subset of rows, as once, few, many or a class of expanded clone.

J,V,D,size,length,CDR3,DNA
TRBJ1-1,TRBV18,TRBD1,-,15,CASSPERDRATEAFF,TGTGCCAGCTCACCGGAAAGAGACAGGGCCACTGAAGCTTTCTTT
TRBJ2-2,TRBV6-4,-,-,14,CASSPELNTGELFF,TGTGCCAGCAGCCCCGAACTTAACACCGGGGAGCTGTTTTTT
TRBJ2-2,TRBV7-6,-,-,13,CASSPRPTGELFF,TGTGCCAGCAGCCCGCGGCCCACCGGGGAGCTGTTTTTT
TRBJ1-1,TRBV11-2,TRBD1,few,15,CASSPRTGLNTEAFF,TGTGCCAGCAGCCCCCGGACAGGACTGAACACTGAAGCTTTCTTT
TRBJ2-5,TRBV9,TRBD2,many,19,CASSVGLSGRAFGQETQYF,TGTGCCAGCAGCGTAGGTCTCAGCGGGAGGGCCTTTGGCCAAGAGACCCAGTACTTC
TRBJ2-5,TRBV6-1,-,-,17,CASSEGGRAYESETQYF,TGTGCCAGCAGTGAAGGGGGCAGGGCCTACGAGTCGGAGACCCAGTACTTC
TRBJ2-1,TRBV25-1,-,-,13,CASSEQDTYEQFF,TGTGCCAGCAGTGAACAGGACACATATGAGCAGTTCTTC
TRBJ1-2,TRBV28,TRBD1,-,13,CASSPGQGRDYTF,TGTGCCAGCAGCCCGGGACAGGGTAGGGACTACACCTTC
TRBJ2-7,TRBV19,-,-,15,CASSIGYHKTYEQYF,TGTGCCAGTAGTATTGGTTACCATAAGACCTACGAGCAGTACTTC
TRBJ1-1,TRBV11-2,-,-,13,CASSKSRDTEAFF,TGTGCCAGCAGTAAATCGCGGGACACTGAAGCTTTCTTT
TRBJ1-6,TRBV7-2,-,-,13,CASSPDSYSPLHF,TGTGCCAGCAGCCCGGACAGTTATTCACCCCTCCACTTT
TRBJ2-6,TRBV5-1,TRBD1,-,18,CASSSSRDRGTGANVLTF,TGCGCCAGCAGCTCGTCCCGGGACAGGGGGACTGGGGCCAACGTCCTGACTTTC
TRBJ2-3,TRBV11-1,-,-,13,CASTMGLEDTQYF,TGTGCCAGCACCATGGGACTGGAAGATACGCAGTATTTT
TRBJ2-1,TRBV7-9,TRBD2,-,15,CASSVLAGGYNEQFF,TGTGCCAGCAGCGTACTAGCGGGAGGTTACAATGAGCAGTTCTTC
TRBJ2-7,TRBV28,TRBD1,-,15,CASSPHGTGRVEQYF,TGTGCCAGCAGCCCACACGGGACAGGGCGCGTCGAGCAGTACTTC
TRBJ1-2,TRBV7-6,TRBD1,-,13,CASSLGDSYGYTF,TGTGCCAGCAGCTTAGGGGACAGCTATGGCTACACCTTC
TRBJ2-3,TRBV15,TRBD1,-,15,CATSRRDRQTDTQYF,TGTGCCACCAGCCGCCGGGACAGGCAGACAGATACGCAGTATTTT
TRBJ1-5,TRBV7-9,-,-,13,CASSSGSNQPQHF,TGTGCCAGCAGCTCAGGCAGCAATCAGCCCCAGCATTTT
TRBJ2-1,TRBV5-1,TRBD2,-,17,CASSPQYSGSYYNEQFF,TGCGCCAGCAGCCCTCAATATAGCGGGAGCTACTACAATGAGCAGTTCTTC
TRBJ1-1,TRBV7-3,-,-,14,CASSLTGGDTEAFF,TGTGCCAGCAGCTTAACGGGCGGGGACACTGAAGCTTTCTTT
TRBJ2-7,TRBV19,-,-,15,CASSIGRGGTYEQYF,TGTGCCAGTAGTATCGGTAGGGGAGGTACCTACGAGCAGTACTTC
TRBJ1-2,TRBV5-4,-,-,12,CASSFTSGGYTF,TGTGCCAGCAGCTTTACATCAGGTGGCTACACCTTC
TRBJ1-2,TRBV28,-,few,15,CASSFLRQGANGYTF,TGTGCCAGCAGTTTTCTGCGGCAGGGCGCGAATGGCTACACCTTC
TRBJ2-7,TRBV7-2,-,few,14,CASSRRLGSYEQYF,TGTGCCAGCTCCCGTCGACTGGGCTCCTACGAGCAGTACTTC
TRBJ2-1,TRBV10-3,-,-,15,CAISEPAGKFNEQFF,TGTGCCATCAGTGAACCCGCAGGAAAGTTCAATGAGCAGTTCTTC
TRBJ1-1,TRBV5-4,-,-,15,CASSLYSVTNTEAFF,TGTGCCAGCAGCCTGTATTCCGTGACCAACACTGAAGCTTTCTTT
TRBJ1-3,TRBV9,TRBD1,-,18,CASSATAGAGGTGNTIYF,TGTGCCAGCAGCGCCACCGCTGGAGCAGGGGGCACTGGAAACACCATATATTTT
TRBJ2-7,TRBV2,-,-,13,CASRITGSYEQYF,TGTGCCAGCAGGATTACAGGTTCCTACGAGCAGTACTTC
TRBJ1-2,TRBV7-8,-,-,13,CASSLGLNNGYTF,TGTGCCAGCAGCTTAGGACTGAACAATGGCTACACCTTC
TRBJ2-7,TRBV6-6,-,-,11,CASRASYEQYF,TGTGCCAGCAGGGCCTCCTACGAGCAGTACTTC
TRBJ1-4,TRBV4-2,-,-,19,CASSQDLRGGDRYAEKLFF,TGTGCCAGCAGCCAAGATTTAAGGGGAGGGGATAGGTACGCTGAAAAACTGTTTTTT
TRBJ2-5,TRBV7-9,-,-,14,CASSEGRMQETQYF,TGTGCCAGCAGCGAGGGACGGATGCAAGAGACCCAGTACTTC
TRBJ2-1,TRBV28,TRBD2,-,16,CASSALLADVYNEQFF,TGTGCCAGCAGTGCCCTACTAGCGGACGTTTACAATGAGCAGTTCTTC
TRBJ2-5,TRBV21-1,-,-,14,CASSKRDSGETQYF,TGTGCCAGCAGCAAACGGGACAGTGGAGAGACCCAGTACTTC
TRBJ1-2,TRBV7-8,-,-,14,CASSLALVGYGYTF,TGTGCCAGCAGCTTAGCCTTGGTGGGCTATGGCTACACCTTC
TRBJ2-7,TRBV7-9,-,-,13,CASSQTTSHEQYF,TGTGCCAGCAGCCAAACAACGAGCCACGAGCAGTACTTC
TRBJ2-3,TRBV7-7,TRBD1,-,14,CASSRDRSTDTQYF,TGTGCCAGCAGCCGGGACAGGAGCACAGATACGCAGTATTTT
TRBJ2-5,TRBV6-1,TRBD2,few,14,CASRTSGYQETQYF,TGTGCCAGCAGGACTAGCGGGTACCAAGAGACCCAGTACTTC